These T cell receptor beta chains were read from a single sample in a study of regulatory T cells in long-lasting Graves disease. One entry per CDR3 protein results from TCRdb running MiXCR on the multiplex PCR reads. The table records roughly 360,000 distinct CDR3 sequences, about an eighth of them present only once. These data were also filed under a second study, of T cells in Graves' hyperthyroidism and ophthalmopathy.

The input for sequencing was peripheral blood mononuclear cells (PBMCs), taken at new diagnosis, from a patient treated with antithyroid drugs. Receptors were obtained from a woman between 18 and 29 years old with Graves disease. CDR3s include the opening cysteine and the closing phenylalanine or tryptophan. Each record gives: clone size, V gene, J gene, D gene, CDR3 protein, CDR3 DNA. A D gene is named only where the DNA matches it firmly. Clone size appears in some rows only: once, few, many, or a class for an expanded clone.

NA	TRBV3-1	TRBJ2-1	TRBD1	CASRTGTGVRNEQFF	TGTGCCAGCCGTACCGGGACAGGGGTCCGCAATGAGCAGTTCTTC
many	TRBV2	TRBJ1-1	NA	CASSSEVESMNTEAFF	TGTGCCAGCAGTTCCGAGGTAGAATCAATGAACACTGAAGCTTTCTTT
many	TRBV11-1	TRBJ2-1	NA	CASSRDIGNEQFF	TGTGCCAGCAGTCGGGACATAGGCAATGAGCAGTTCTTC
many	TRBV20-1	TRBJ1-6	NA	CSARDRTYSPLHF	TGCAGTGCTAGGGACAGAACCTATTCACCCCTCCACTTT
many	TRBV7-9	TRBJ1-2	NA	CASSHPPKIDGYTF	TGTGCCAGCAGCCACCCCCCGAAGATTGATGGCTACACCTTC
few	TRBV28	TRBJ2-1	TRBD2	CASSGWGESRGGKLF	TGTGCCAGCAGCGGGTGGGGGGAGTCGCGGGGGGGAAAGCTCTTC
many	TRBV4-2	TRBJ2-3	TRBD2	CASSHQGGGGADTQYF	TGTGCCAGCAGCCACCAAGGGGGCGGGGGGGCAGATACGCAGTATTTT
many	TRBV6-5	TRBJ1-1	NA	CASSYSGITEAFF	TGTGCCAGCAGTTACTCCGGGATCACTGAAGCTTTCTTT
many	TRBV11-2	TRBJ2-1	TRBD1	CASSPRTGEDNEQFF	TGTGCCAGCAGCCCCCGGACAGGAGAAGACAATGAGCAGTTCTTC
few	TRBV6-5	TRBJ1-4	NA	CASSSSTEKLFF	NA
many	TRBV12-3/TRBV12-4	TRBJ2-4	TRBD2	CASSLPWLRGGTKNIQYF	TGTGCCAGCAGTTTACCCTGGCTGCGGGGGGGTACCAAAAACATTCAGTACTTC
many	TRBV15	TRBJ2-7	NA	CATSLLGSDSYEQYF	TGTGCCACCAGCCTCTTGGGCAGCGACAGCTACGAGCAGTACTTC
few	TRBV19	TRBJ1-1	NA	CASSIDPSRAGPNTEAFF	TGTGCCAGTAGTATAGATCCCTCCCGGGCAGGCCCGAACACTGAAGCTTTCTTT
once	TRBV18	TRBJ2-6	NA	CASSNAFSGTGANVLTF	TGTGCCAGCTCAAATGCATTTTCAGGGACTGGGGCCAACGTCCTGACTTTC
NA	TRBV9	TRBJ2-7	NA	CASSQGPGLFYEQYF	TGTGCCAGCAGCCAGGGGCCGGGACTTTTCTACGAGCAGTACTTC
many	TRBV20-1	TRBJ2-7	NA	CSARVTHEQYF	TGCAGTGCTAGAGTCACGCACGAGCAGTACTTC
NA	TRBV19	TRBJ2-5	NA	CASSSYRDISGREIQYF	TGTGCCAGTAGTTCCTACCGGGACATCTCAGGGAGGGAGATCCAGTACTTC
many	TRBV7-2	TRBJ1-2	TRBD1	CASSFFAKQGAGGYTF	TGTGCCAGCAGCTTTTTTGCCAAACAGGGGGCTGGGGGCTACACCTTC
many	TRBV5-1	TRBJ1-1	TRBD1	CASSRGTGGLFTEAFF	TGCGCCAGCAGCCGGGGGACAGGAGGTTTGTTTACTGAAGCTTTCTTT
many	TRBV5-6	TRBJ1-6	TRBD1	CASSDLKGQGNSPLHF	TGTGCCAGCAGTGATCTTAAGGGACAGGGGAATTCACCCCTCCACTTT
NA	TRBV6-2/TRBV6-3	TRBJ1-5	NA	CASSYGVNSNQPQHF	TGTGCCAGCAGTTACGGAGTAAATAGCAATCAGCCCCAGCATTTT
many	TRBV20-1	TRBJ2-1	TRBD1	CSARTNTGQGNNEQFF	TGCAGTGCTAGAACTAATACGGGACAGGGGAACAATGAGCAGTTCTTC
NA	TRBV7-9	TRBJ2-3	NA	CASSTATDTQYF	TGTGCCAGCAGCACGGCGACAGATACGCAGTATTTT
many	TRBV11-2	TRBJ1-2	NA	CASSFYGLGGYTF	TGTGCCAGCAGCTTCTACGGTCTAGGCGGCTACACCTTC
many	TRBV6-2/TRBV6-3	TRBJ1-5	NA	CASSWSDGQPQHF	TGTGCCAGCAGTTGGTCCGACGGGCAGCCCCAGCATTTT
NA	TRBV11-2	TRBJ2-5	TRBD1	CASSLGQGSMLETQYF	TGTGCCAGCAGCCTGGGACAGGGGAGCATGTTAGAGACCCAGTACTTC